This T cell receptor (beta chain) was obtained from a study of blood T cell repertoires in COVID-19. About the study: In each case, the material was cDNA or gDNA derived from T cells, B-cell-depleted T cells, or PBMCs.

Authors' methods: Quantification of nucleated cells was approximated via reference gene primer amplification. The method was immunoSEQ multiplex PCR; TCRdb's version includes in-frame clones alone and lacks a portion of them. V and J calls and clone size come straight from that table; D and trimming were deduced from the DNA. The table has hundreds of thousands of clones, around 90% seen once. Participant age was roughly 18 to 89 years, and participants resided in around 24 US areas. Membership in each cohort depended on participant-reported clinical history. The length of the CDR3 is 18 residues. V lost 6 bases to trimming and J lost 3 bases; unmatched junction nucleotides: 14. CDR1 SGHRS and CDR2 YFSETQ come from the germline V gene.

The sample was PBMCs or T cells enriched from blood (not recorded which). The chain recombines TRBV5-1 with TRBJ2-3; TRBD2 aligns across 12 bases. The receptor's source is a woman younger than 30 with acute COVID-19. In DNA form, the CDR3 reads TGCGCCAGCAACACCGCCCCGAAGACTAGCGGGAGTACAGATACGCAGTATTTT. Its protein product is CASNTAPKTSGSTDTQYF.